Listed below are T cell receptor beta chains from one sample, sequenced in a study of cytomegalovirus exposure and HLA in healthy donors. Repertoires were generated with immunoSEQ multiplex PCR, while TCRdb's copy carries only in-frame clones and drops some. The table lists approximately 130,000 clones, roughly 82% of them singletons. The sequenced material came from PBMCs. Source of these receptors: a young woman in good health and CMV-seronegative. CDR3s include the opening cysteine and the closing phenylalanine or tryptophan. Fields, in order: V gene, clone size, D gene, J gene, CDR3 DNA, CDR3 protein. The D gene is left open where the match is weak. Some rows have no size entry. The others give once, few or many, or a class for an expanded clone.

TRBV5-8	NA	NA	TRBJ2-6	TGTGCCAGCAGCTTGTGGGCAGGGACTCGGGCTGGGGCCAACGTCCTGACTTTC	CASSLWAGTRAGANVLTF
TRBV19	few	NA	TRBJ1-1	TGTGCCAGTCTCCGAGCGAACACTGAAGCTTTCTTT	CASLRANTEAFF
TRBV15	NA	NA	TRBJ1-3	TGTGCCACCAGCAGAGGCCGGGGAGGTGGAAACACCATATATTTT	CATSRGRGGGNTIYF
TRBV6-5	NA	TRBD1	TRBJ1-6	TGTGCCAGCGGGACAGGGGCGTTTAATTCACCCCTCCACTTT	CASGTGAFNSPLHF
TRBV25-1	few	TRBD1	TRBJ1-1	TGTGCCAGCAAGAAGGGACAGACGAACACTGAAGCTTTCTTT	CASKKGQTNTEAFF
TRBV12-5	NA	TRBD2	TRBJ2-7	TGTGCTAGTGGTCCCGGTCCATGGGGGGGAACCTCCTACGAGCAGTACTTC	CASGPGPWGGTSYEQYF
TRBV27	NA	TRBD1	TRBJ1-1	TGTGCCAGCGGGACAGCGAACACTGAAGCTTTCTTT	CASGTANTEAFF
TRBV6-5	NA	TRBD1	TRBJ2-3	TGTGCCAGCAGTTCCGGGACAGGGGGCGCAGATACGCAGTATTTT	CASSSGTGGADTQYF
TRBV29-1	NA	TRBD1	TRBJ1-2	TGCAGCGTCGGGGGGGCAGGGGGAGATGGCTACACCTTC	CSVGGAGGDGYTF
TRBV4-2	NA	NA	TRBJ1-1	TGTGCCAGCAGCCCTTCGACAGCCTGGGGCACTGAAGCTTTCTTT	CASSPSTAWGTEAFF
TRBV6-5	NA	TRBD1	TRBJ2-5	TGTGCCAGCAGTTACCTGGGACAGGGGAAAGAGACCCAGTACTTC	CASSYLGQGKETQYF
TRBV28	NA	TRBD1	TRBJ2-7	TGTGCCAGCAGTACGACAGGGGAACTCTACGAGCAGTACTTC	CASSTTGELYEQYF
TRBV6-5	NA	TRBD1	TRBJ1-1	TGTGCCAGCAGAAGGGGGCGTAGGAACACTGAAGCTTTCTTT	CASRRGRRNTEAFF
TRBV6-1	few	NA	TRBJ1-3	TGTGCCAGCAGTGAAGCGGCGGGGGACTCTGGAAACACCATATATTTT	CASSEAAGDSGNTIYF
TRBV5-1	NA	TRBD1	TRBJ1-3	TGCGCCAGCAGCTCGACACTAACTGGACAGGGAGCTGGAAACACCATATATTTT	CASSSTLTGQGAGNTIYF
TRBV7-9	NA	TRBD1	TRBJ1-1	TGTGCCAGCAGCAGCACAGGGGGCTACACTGAAGCTTTCTTT	CASSSTGGYTEAFF
TRBV7-9	NA	NA	TRBJ1-1	TGTGCCAGCAGCTTCGGAGCGGCCACTGAAGCTTTCTTT	CASSFGAATEAFF
TRBV2	NA	TRBD2	TRBJ2-1	TGTGCCAGCAGTGAGTTGGGGACTAGCGGGAGGGCCTCCTACAATGAGCAGTTCTTC	CASSELGTSGRASYNEQFF
TRBV7-9	NA	TRBD1	TRBJ2-7	TGTGCCAGCAGCTTATCCAGGGGGCCCGACGAGCAGTACTTC	CASSLSRGPDEQYF
TRBV5-1	NA	TRBD1	TRBJ2-7	TGCGCCAGCAGCTTGGTAGAGACAGGGTCCTACGAGCAGTACTTC	CASSLVETGSYEQYF
TRBV18	NA	NA	TRBJ2-7	TGTGCCAGCTCACCGGTCCCAGGGGCAAACGAGCAGTACTTC	CASSPVPGANEQYF
TRBV19	few	TRBD1	TRBJ1-6	TGTGCCAGTAATGGAGACAGGGGCCTTAATTCACCCCTCCACTTT	CASNGDRGLNSPLHF
TRBV7-9	once	NA	TRBJ1-2	TGTGCCAGCAGCTTAGATGGGGCTGGCTATGGCTACACCTTC	CASSLDGAGYGYTF
TRBV10-3	few	TRBD1	TRBJ1-2	TGTGCCATCAGGGAGACAGGGCGCAACTATGGCTACACCTTC	CAIRETGRNYGYTF
TRBV20-1	NA	NA	TRBJ1-2	TGCAGTGCTGCCAGGCAAGAAGGCTACACCTTC	CSAARQEGYTF
TRBV5-6	NA	TRBD1	TRBJ2-4	TGTGCCAGCACCCGGACAGGGGATAACATTCAGTACTTC	CASTRTGDNIQYF
TRBV21-1	NA	NA	TRBJ1-2	TGTGCCAGCAGCAAGAGGCCGGACAGGGAGGAGGACTATGGCTACACCTTC	CASSKRPDREEDYGYTF
TRBV9	NA	TRBD1	TRBJ2-5	TGTGCCAGCAGCATCACAGGGGGTTCGGCGGAGACCCAGTACTTC	CASSITGGSAETQYF
TRBV4-1	NA	TRBD1	TRBJ2-7	TGCGCCAGCAGCCGAGGAGGTGGACAGGGCAGCTACGAGCAGTACTTC	CASSRGGGQGSYEQYF
TRBV29-1	NA	NA	TRBJ2-7	TGCAGCGTTACGGGAGTTGGCTACGAGCAGTACTTC	CSVTGVGYEQYF
TRBV6-1	NA	NA	TRBJ1-1	TGTGCCAGCATGCTTCCGGGACAGAACACTGAAGCTTTCTTT	CASMLPGQNTEAFF
TRBV6-1	few	NA	TRBJ1-2	TGTGCCAGCAGTGAAGAGGCAGGTGGCGGCTACACCTTC	CASSEEAGGGYTF
TRBV7-6	NA	NA	TRBJ1-2	TGTGCCAGCAGCACCGAACCAGGGGTCTATGGCTACACCTTC	CASSTEPGVYGYTF
TRBV7-9	NA	NA	TRBJ2-2	TGTGCCAGCAGCTTAGAAGGACTGGAGGGAACCGGGGAGCTGTTTTTT	CASSLEGLEGTGELFF
TRBV6-5	NA	NA	TRBJ1-1	TGTGCCAGCAGTTACCGGGACTTCACTGAAGCTTTCTTT	CASSYRDFTEAFF
TRBV19	NA	TRBD1	TRBJ1-2	TGTGCCAGTAGTGCCGTACAGGGGTCCAGTAACTATGGCTACACCTTC	CASSAVQGSSNYGYTF
TRBV19	NA	TRBD1	TRBJ1-3	TGTGCCAGTAGTCCGACAGGGACTGGAAACACCATATATTTT	CASSPTGTGNTIYF
TRBV19	NA	NA	TRBJ1-2	TGTGCCAGTAGCGGGGTGGGGTTTGGCTACACCTTC	CASSGVGFGYTF
TRBV7-2	NA	TRBD1	TRBJ2-5	TGTGCCAGCAGCTCAACCGGGACAGGGCTGGAGACCCAGTACTTC	CASSSTGTGLETQYF
TRBV5-6	NA	NA	TRBJ1-1	TGTGCCAGCAGCGCCCCCAGGGGTAACACTGAAGCTTTCTTT	CASSAPRGNTEAFF
TRBV29-1	NA	NA	TRBJ1-6	TGCAGCGTTGAAGCAGGGAAGGGCTCACCCCTCCACTTT	CSVEAGKGSPLHF
TRBV9	NA	TRBD1	TRBJ2-2	TGTGCCAGCAGCGGTTTGGACAGGGCCCTCCCGGAGCTGTTTTTT	CASSGLDRALPELFF
TRBV5-1	NA	NA	TRBJ1-2	TGCGCCAGCAGCTCAGGCTATGGCTACACCTTC	CASSSGYGYTF
TRBV6-1	few	TRBD2	TRBJ2-3	TGTGCCAGCCTTAGCGGGGGGGCTCCAGATACGCAGTATTTT	CASLSGGAPDTQYF
TRBV19	NA	NA	TRBJ2-3	TGTGCCAGTAGTATCGGACTTTCGGATACGCAGTATTTT	CASSIGLSDTQYF
TRBV6-5	NA	NA	TRBJ1-1	TGTGCCAGCAGTTACGAGGCGGGCACTGAAGCTTTCTTT	CASSYEAGTEAFF
TRBV14	once	TRBD1	TRBJ2-7	TGTGCCAGCAGCCCCCGACAGGGGCCCTCCTACGAGCAGTACTTC	CASSPRQGPSYEQYF
TRBV27	few	NA	TRBJ2-1	TGTGCCAGCAGTTTGGAACAGGGGGGGGATGAGCAGTTCTTC	CASSLEQGGDEQFF
TRBV11-2	NA	NA	TRBJ2-7	TGTGCCAGCAGCTTAGTCAGGACAGCTAGGATCGAGCAGTACTTC	CASSLVRTARIEQYF
TRBV7-8	once	TRBD2	TRBJ2-7	TGTGCCAGCAGCTTAATATCGGGAGCGGGAAGCTCCTACGAGCAGTACTTC	CASSLISGAGSSYEQYF
TRBV7-9	NA	NA	TRBJ1-1	TGTGCCAGCAGCCTAGACTACGACTTGGCTTTCTTT	CASSLDYDLAFF
TRBV13	NA	NA	TRBJ2-2	TGTGCCAGCAGCTTAAGCCCTTCGCTCGAGGTGGAGCTGTTTTTT	CASSLSPSLEVELFF
TRBV19	once	TRBD2	TRBJ2-1	TGTGCCAGTACCCAACTGGGACTAGCGGGGAACCAGTTCTTC	CASTQLGLAGNQFF
TRBV18	NA	NA	TRBJ1-1	TGTGCCAGCTCACCCTACCTGGCAGGAAAGGACACTGAAGCTTTCTTT	CASSPYLAGKDTEAFF
TRBV5-1	NA	NA	TRBJ1-5	TGCGCCAGCAGCCCCGAAGGCGGGGGGAGCAATCAGCCCCAGCATTTT	CASSPEGGGSNQPQHF
TRBV5-6	NA	NA	TRBJ2-1	TGTGCCAGCAGCTTGGTGGACTTCGACAATGAGCAGTTCTTC	CASSLVDFDNEQFF
TRBV19	once	NA	TRBJ2-1	TGTGCCAGTAGTATAGATCGAGAGGGGGGGAATGAGCAGTTCTTC	CASSIDREGGNEQFF
TRBV11-3	NA	TRBD1	TRBJ1-4	TGTGCCAGCAGCTTAGCTGGGACAGGCCCCGCCTGGGGACTGTTTTTT	CASSLAGTGPAWGLFF
TRBV7-9	NA	TRBD1	TRBJ2-7	TGTGCCAGCAGTTCCGACAGGGGATCCTACGAGCAGTACTTC	CASSSDRGSYEQYF